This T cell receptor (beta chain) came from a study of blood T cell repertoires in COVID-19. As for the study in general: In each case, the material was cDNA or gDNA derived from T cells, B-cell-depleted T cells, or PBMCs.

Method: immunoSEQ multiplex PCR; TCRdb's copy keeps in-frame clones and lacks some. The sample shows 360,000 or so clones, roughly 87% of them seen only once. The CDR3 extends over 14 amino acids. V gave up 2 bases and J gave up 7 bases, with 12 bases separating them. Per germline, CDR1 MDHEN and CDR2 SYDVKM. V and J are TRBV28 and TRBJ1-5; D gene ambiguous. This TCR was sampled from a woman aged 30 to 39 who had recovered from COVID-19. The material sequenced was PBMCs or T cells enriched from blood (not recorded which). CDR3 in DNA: TGTGCCAGCAGTTTAGCAGCCGGGTTGCAGCCCCAGCATTTT. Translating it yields CASSLAAGLQPQHF.